Listed here are 22 T cell receptor beta chains from one sample, sequenced in a study of blood T cells in healthy people across ages. Then a second PCR, running roughly 7 to 12 cycles, was carried out with a sample-barcoded 5' primer and a J-beta primer mix. Each CDR3 protein is one row after TCRdb ran MiXCR on the 5' RACE reads. Of some 1,800,000 distinct CDR3 sequences listed, about 39% are singletons. The sequencing sample was made of blood. The receptors come from a human donor in good health.

The chain combines TRBV15 with TRBJ2-5; D possibly corresponds to TRBD2 (6 bases). V lost 1 base and J lost 2, with 14 bases in between. Germline V lookup: CDR1 LNHNV, CDR2 YYDKDF (reference sequence). This CDR3 contains 16 residues. The CDR3 is CATSRALRGRQETQYF. The CDR3 region has the DNA TGTGCCACCAGCAGAGCGCTCCGGGGGAGGCAAGAGACCCAGTACTTC.

The gene calls are TRBV11-2 and TRBJ2-6; 8 nucleotides align to TRBD1. V was pared by 3 bases and J by 2 bases, with 3 bases of the junction left unmatched. CDR1 and CDR2 from the germline V gene are SGHAT and FQNNGV. The CDR3 consists of 16 residues. Here the CDR3 reads CASSLDRVAGANVLTF. In DNA form, the CDR3 reads TGTGCCAGCAGCTTGGACAGGGTTGCTGGGGCCAACGTCCTGACTTTC. Based on the CDR3 plus reference TRBV11-2 and TRBJ2-6, the full variable domain is EAGVAQSPRYKIIEKRQSVAFWCNPISGHATLYWYQQILGQGPKLLIQFQNNGVVDDSQLPKDRFSAERLKGVDSTLKIQPAKLEDSAVYLCASSLDRVAGANVLTFGAGSRLTVL.

This clonotype showed up just a few times. The rearrangement joins TRBV6-6 to TRBJ2-7; D remains ambiguous. The V gene lost 10 bases and the J gene lost 0 bases, with 7 bases spanning the gap. The CDR3 runs 11 residues. Germline CDR1 reads MNHNY; CDR2 reads SVGAGI (reference sequence). DNA of the CDR3: TGTGCCAACAGCCTCTCCTACGAGCAGTACTTC. Amino acids: CANSLSYEQYF.

This chain links TRBV10-3 with TRBJ2-5; 10 positions agree with TRBD1. Unmatched junction bases numbered 8, after V lost 5 bases and J lost 5 bases. Germline CDR1 ENHRY, CDR2 SYGVKD. This CDR3 region has 15 residues. Written as DNA, the CDR3 is TGTGCCATCAGTCGGGACAGGGGACGTGCGGAGACCCAGTACTTC. Translating it yields CAISRDRGRAETQYF.

This clonotype turned up a few times. The rearrangement links TRBV20-1 to TRBJ2-1; TRBD2 agrees at 7 bases. The germline V gene has CDR1 DFQATT and CDR2 SNEGSKA (reference sequence). V lost 2 bases and J lost 3; bases outside the gene matches: 10. The CDR3 is 16 residues long. The DNA of the CDR3 is TGCAGTGCTAGAAGGGGTGTGGCGGGGGTCTACAATGAGCAGTTCTTC. Protein sequence: CSARRGVAGVYNEQFF.

The genes are TRBV12-5 and TRBJ2-3; 9 nucleotides agree with TRBD1. This CDR3 is 17 amino acids long. Germline V lookup: CDR1 LGHNT, CDR2 FRNRAP. V lost 0 bases and J lost 4; bases outside the gene matches: 8. This CDR3 reads CASGLVIGQGLADTQYF. Here the CDR3 DNA reads TGTGCTAGTGGTTTGGTAATCGGACAGGGGCTGGCAGATACGCAGTATTTT.

The genes are TRBV20-1 and TRBJ2-7, with D perhaps matching TRBD2 (7 bases). The V gene lost 8 bases and the J gene lost 0 bases, with 17 bases spanning the gap. Per germline, CDR1 DFQATT and CDR2 SNEGSKA (reference sequence). This CDR3 is built from 14 residues. The CDR3 DNA reads as TGCAGTATCCAAGAGGGGGGGAGCTCCTACGAGCAGTACTTC. Translating gives CSIQEGGSSYEQYF.

The rearrangement links TRBV20-1 to TRBJ2-1, with a tentative D call TRBD2 (6 bases). CDR3 length: 14 residues. V lost 7 bases and J 7 bases, leaving 20 bases between the germline ends. CDR1 is DFQATT, CDR2 SNEGSKA, per germline (reference sequence). This chain's CDR3 is CSVLDWTTLNEQFF. The CDR3 nucleotides read TGCAGTGTCCTCGACTGGACTACTTTGAATGAGCAGTTCTTC.

The V gene is TRBV10-3, the J gene TRBJ2-7, with 8 bases lining up with TRBD1. After removal of 6 bases from V and 5 bases from J, the junction contained 9 bases not matched to a gene. CDR3 size: 14 residues. Germline CDR1 and CDR2: ENHRY and SYGVKD. The DNA of the CDR3 is TGTGCCATCAGCCGAGCCAGGGGGCCGGACGAGCAGTACTTC. Translation gives CAISRARGPDEQYF.

This chain connects TRBV5-6 to TRBJ1-4; 9 bases agree with TRBD1. Germline-derived CDR1 and CDR2 are SGHDT and YYEEEE. This CDR3 is 17 amino acids long. The trim removed 4 bases at V and 11 bases at J, leaving 18 bases unmatched. CDR3 residues: CASSGGTGKEEEYKLFF. The CDR3 DNA reads TGTGCCAGCAGCGGGGGGACAGGGAAAGAGGAAGAGTACAAACTGTTTTTT. Based on the CDR3 plus reference TRBV5-6 and TRBJ1-4, the full variable domain is DAGVTQSPTHLIKTRGQQVTLRCSPKSGHDTVSWYQQALGQGPQFIFQYYEEEERQRGNFPDRFSGHQFPNYSSELNVNALLLGDSALYLCASSGGTGKEEEYKLFFGSGTQLSVL.

This chain links TRBV9 with TRBJ2-7; no definite D call. Trimming took 0 bases from V and 5 from J, leaving 12 bases between them. CDR1 and CDR2 from the germline V gene are SGDLS and YYNGEE. The CDR3 sequence is 14 residues long. CDR3 sequence (DNA): TGTGCCAGCAGCGTAGACTCCGCGAATAACGAGCAGTACTTC. It specifies CASSVDSANNEQYF. Looking up the rest from reference TRBV9 and TRBJ2-7 gives the full variable domain: DSGVTQTPKHLITATGQRVTLRCSPRSGDLSVYWYQQSLDQGLQFLIQYYNGEERAKGNILERFSAQQFPDLHSELNLSSLELGDSALYFCASSVDSANNEQYFGPGTRLTVT.

The rearrangement links TRBV5-1 to TRBJ2-1; D possibly uses TRBD1 or TRBD2 (5 bases each). Germline-derived CDR1 and CDR2 are SGHRS and YFSETQ. The CDR3 has 14 amino acids. V dropped 0 bases and J dropped 9 bases, with 13 bases sitting between them. The CDR3 protein is CASSLGGVGREQFF. CDR3 nucleotide sequence: TGCGCCAGCAGCTTGGGAGGGGTCGGGCGTGAGCAGTTCTTC.

As regards this clonotype: A much larger clone lies one base from this, so it may be a read error. V gene TRBV7-2 combines with J gene TRBJ1-1, with TRBD1 matching over 7 bases. V shed 4 bases and J 4 bases; nucleotides not matched to a gene: 3. The CDR3 is 13 residues long. CDR1 and CDR2 (germline): SGHTA, FQGNSA. Here the CDR3 DNA reads TGTGCCAGCAGCTGGGGACAGATCACTGAAGCTTTCTTT. This gives the protein CASSWGQITEAFF. The variable domain in full, completed from reference TRBV7-2 and TRBJ1-1, reads GAGVSQSPSNKVTEKGKDVELRCDPISGHTALYWYRQSLGQGLEFLIYFQGNSAPDKSGLPSDRFSAERTGGSVSTLTIQRTQQEDSAVYLCASSWGQITEAFFGQGTRLTVV.

The chain uses TRBV6-2 or TRBV6-3 and TRBJ2-6; TRBD2 aligns across 8 bases. In germline, CDR1 is MNHEY, CDR2 SVGEGT. The V and J ends lost 8 bases and 0 bases, in that order; junction bases with no gene match: 6. This CDR3 is built from 16 residues. CDR3 DNA sequence: TGTGCCAGCCGGCGGGGGGCTAGCTCTGGGGCCAACGTCCTGACTTTC. Translated, it gives CASRRGASSGANVLTF.

The V gene is TRBV5-1, the J gene TRBJ2-1, with 12 bases fitting TRBD1. Germline V gene sequence: CDR1 SGHRS, CDR2 YFSETQ. The ends lost 2 bases at V and 8 bases at J; junction bases unmatched: 11. The CDR3 length is 17 residues. CDR3 residues: CASSLGAGTGGSYEQFF. As DNA, the CDR3 is TGCGCCAGCAGCTTAGGCGCCGGGACAGGGGGCAGCTATGAGCAGTTCTTC.

This chain links TRBV14 with TRBJ2-7; no firm D call. The CDR3 sequence is 14 residues long. CDR1 SGHDN and CDR2 FVKESK come from the germline V gene. The V end was cut by 0 bases, the J end by 0 bases, with 6 bases between. Here the CDR3 reads CASSQEQISYEQYF. The CDR3 DNA reads TGTGCCAGCAGCCAAGAACAGATCTCCTACGAGCAGTACTTC.

The chain has TRBV10-3 and TRBJ2-3, with 7 positions matching TRBD2. Unmatched junction bases numbered 15, after V lost 6 bases and J lost 6 bases. Germline V gene data show CDR1 as ENHRY and CDR2 as SYGVKD. CDR3 length: 16 amino acids. In DNA form, the CDR3 reads TGTGCCATCAGCAGTGTGGTAGCGGGCCTCGGGGATACGCAGTATTTT. It translates to CAISSVVAGLGDTQYF.

This chain connects TRBV6-5 to TRBJ1-2; weak D call: TRBD1 (5 bases). This CDR3 is 14 amino acids long. CDR1 and CDR2 from the germline V gene are MNHEY and SVGAGI. V lost 8 bases, J lost 7 bases, and 20 bases lay in between. The CDR3 protein is CASRDLQGPCGYTF. Written as DNA, the CDR3 is TGTGCCAGCCGCGATCTTCAGGGTCCATGTGGCTACACCTTC.

The chain recombines TRBV5-5 with TRBJ2-4; 8 nucleotides align to TRBD1. The V gene's germline CDR1 is SGHKS and CDR2 YYEKEE (reference sequence). J was trimmed by 3 bases and V by 3 bases; bases with no gene match: 2. This CDR3 spans 14 amino acids. The CDR3 DNA follows: TGTGCCAGCAGCTCCGGGACAGGCAAAAACATTCAGTACTTC. Translated, it gives CASSSGTGKNIQYF.

This chain connects TRBV4-2 to TRBJ1-2; 7 bases line up with TRBD1. Germline V gene data show CDR1 as LGHNA and CDR2 as YNFKEQ. The V and J ends lost 0 bases and 7 bases, in that order; junction bases with no gene match: 5. This CDR3 is built from 14 residues. The CDR3 coding sequence is TGTGCCAGCAGCCAAGATGGACAGGAGGGTGGCTACACCTTC. Residues: CASSQDGQEGGYTF.

The J gene is TRBJ1-2, the V gene TRBV29-1, with 7 positions matching TRBD1. The trim removed 8 bases at V and 5 bases at J, leaving 8 bases unmatched. CDR1 and CDR2 (germline): SQVTM, ANQGSEA. This CDR3 is 12 amino acids long. The CDR3 reads CSSSTGSYGYTF. The CDR3 DNA reads as TGCAGCTCCTCGACAGGGTCGTATGGCTACACCTTC.

This sequence joins TRBV6-5 and TRBJ2-4, with D maybe TRBD1 (6 bases). The germline V gene has CDR1 MNHEY and CDR2 SVGAGI. Trimming left V 2 bases short and J 0 bases short, with 17 bases between. CDR3 length equals 18 residues. The CDR3 DNA reads TGTGCCAGCAGTTACACAGGGACCGTCTCGGTAGCCAAAAACATTCAGTACTTC. Translation: CASSYTGTVSVAKNIQYF.